This record concerns one T cell receptor beta chain sequence. Its antigen is not identified. Across several immunoSEQ plates, the genomic DNA of each subset was split evenly. TCRdb keeps only in-frame clones here, not all; method: immunoSEQ multiplex PCR. The table has around 2.3 million clones, approximately 96% seen once. Germline assignment: CDR1 SGDLS and CDR2 YYNGEE. The CDR3 has 14 residues. V was cut by 7 bases and J by 2 bases, with 14 bases left in between. This specimen belongs to a study of shared clonotypes between healthy human individuals. General observations from the study: Shared clonotypes: approximately 4.5% naive CD4, about 3.5% naive CD8, over 2% memory CD4, roughly 0.4% memory CD8.

Sequences were obtained from naive CD4+ T cells sorted from blood. The subset is: CD45RA+ positively selected. The chain uses TRBV9 and TRBJ2-3; the D is unclear. The clonotype comes from a man younger than 30 in good health. CDR3 nucleotide sequence: TGTGCCAGCCAGGTAGCTCCAAACACAGATACGCAGTATTTT. This sequence encodes CASQVAPNTDTQYF.